This T cell receptor beta chain was sequenced for a study of blood T cell repertoires in COVID-19. Overall study: The origin of the acute and convalescent COVID-19 samples was the United States, Italy and Spain. The analysed material was cDNA or gDNA that came from T cells, B-cell-depleted T cells, or PBMCs.

This CDR3 is built from 13 residues. Germline CDR1 and CDR2: SQVTM and ANQGSEA. V was shortened by 8 bases and J by 1 base, with 12 bases between the two germline ends. Original processing methods: It was from reference gene primer amplification that nucleated cell counts were estimated. The assay was immunoSEQ multiplex PCR, and TCRdb's table has in-frame clones only and misses some. The V and J calls and clone size come from that table; D and trimming were worked out from the DNA. The repertoire holds 350,000 to 450,000 clones, roughly 85% seen once, with more than 3% in the top ten. This clone was recorded only once.

The sequence was obtained from a woman aged 18-29 years with acute or convalescent COVID-19. The V and J genes are TRBV29-1 and TRBJ2-1, with D tentatively TRBD1 (6 bases). The sequencing sample was made of peripheral blood. CDR3 DNA: TGCAGCTTACAGGGAACGTCCTACAATGAGCAGTTCTTC. Residues: CSLQGTSYNEQFF.